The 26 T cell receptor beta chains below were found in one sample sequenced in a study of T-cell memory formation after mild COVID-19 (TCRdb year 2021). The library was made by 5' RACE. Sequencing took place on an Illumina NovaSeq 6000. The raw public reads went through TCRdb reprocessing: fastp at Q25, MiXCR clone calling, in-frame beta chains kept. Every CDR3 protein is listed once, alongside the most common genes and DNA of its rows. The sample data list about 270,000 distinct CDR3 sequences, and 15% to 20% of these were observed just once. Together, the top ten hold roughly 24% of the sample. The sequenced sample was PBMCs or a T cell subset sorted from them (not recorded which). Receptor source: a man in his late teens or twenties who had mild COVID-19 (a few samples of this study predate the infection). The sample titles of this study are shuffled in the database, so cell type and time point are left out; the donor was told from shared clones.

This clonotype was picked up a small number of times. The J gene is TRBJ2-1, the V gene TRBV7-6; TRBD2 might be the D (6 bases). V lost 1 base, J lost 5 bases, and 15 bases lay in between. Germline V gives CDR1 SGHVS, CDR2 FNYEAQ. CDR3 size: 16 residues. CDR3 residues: CASSLVPREDDNEQFF. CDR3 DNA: TGTGCCAGCAGCTTAGTCCCCAGGGAGGACGACAATGAGCAGTTCTTC.

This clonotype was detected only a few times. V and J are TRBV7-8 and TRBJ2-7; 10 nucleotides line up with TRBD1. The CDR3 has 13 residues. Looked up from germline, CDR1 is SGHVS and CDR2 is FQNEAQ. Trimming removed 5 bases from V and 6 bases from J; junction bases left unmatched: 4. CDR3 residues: CASSQRDRGEQYF. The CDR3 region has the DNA TGTGCCAGCAGCCAACGGGACAGGGGCGAGCAGTACTTC.

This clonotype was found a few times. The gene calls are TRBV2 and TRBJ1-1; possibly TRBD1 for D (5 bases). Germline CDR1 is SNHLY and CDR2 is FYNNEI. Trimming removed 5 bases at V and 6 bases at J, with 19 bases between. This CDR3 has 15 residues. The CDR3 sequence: CASSLGPLDLAEAFF. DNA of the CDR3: TGTGCCAGCAGTCTGGGACCTCTGGACTTAGCTGAAGCTTTCTTT.

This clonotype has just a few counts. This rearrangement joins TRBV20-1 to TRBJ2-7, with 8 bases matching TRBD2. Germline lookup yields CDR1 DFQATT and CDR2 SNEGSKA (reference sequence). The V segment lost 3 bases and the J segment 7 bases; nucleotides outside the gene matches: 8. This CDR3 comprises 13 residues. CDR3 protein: CSARVAGMGEQYF. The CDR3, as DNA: TGCAGTGCTAGGGTAGCGGGGATGGGGGAGCAGTACTTC.

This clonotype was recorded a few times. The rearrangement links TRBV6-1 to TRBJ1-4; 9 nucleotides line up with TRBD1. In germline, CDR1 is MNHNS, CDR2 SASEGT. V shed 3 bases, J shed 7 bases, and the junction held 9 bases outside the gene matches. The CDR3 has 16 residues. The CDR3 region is CASSEEDRGLREKLFF. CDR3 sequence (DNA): TGTGCCAGCAGTGAGGAGGACAGGGGATTGCGTGAAAAACTGTTTTTT.

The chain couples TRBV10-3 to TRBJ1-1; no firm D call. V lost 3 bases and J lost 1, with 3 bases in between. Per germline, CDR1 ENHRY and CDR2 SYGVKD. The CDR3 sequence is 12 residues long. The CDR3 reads CAISDQNTEAFF. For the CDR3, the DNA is TGTGCCATCAGTGACCAGAACACTGAAGCTTTCTTT.

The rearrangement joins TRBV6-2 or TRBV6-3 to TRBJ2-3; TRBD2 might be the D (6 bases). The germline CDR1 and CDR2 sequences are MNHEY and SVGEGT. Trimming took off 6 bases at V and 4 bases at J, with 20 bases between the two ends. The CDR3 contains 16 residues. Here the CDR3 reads CASSNPAGKGPDTQYF. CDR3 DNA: TGTGCCAGCAGCAACCCTGCGGGGAAGGGCCCAGATACGCAGTATTTT.

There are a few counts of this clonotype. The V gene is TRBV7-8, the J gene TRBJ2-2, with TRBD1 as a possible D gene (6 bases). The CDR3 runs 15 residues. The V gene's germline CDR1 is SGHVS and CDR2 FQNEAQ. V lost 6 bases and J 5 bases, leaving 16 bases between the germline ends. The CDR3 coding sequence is TGTGCCAGCAGATCCAGAGGGGGAATAACCGGGGAGCTGTTTTTT. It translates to CASRSRGGITGELFF. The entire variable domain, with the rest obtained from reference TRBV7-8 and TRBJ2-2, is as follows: GAGVSQSPRYKVAKRGQDVALRCDPISGHVSLFWYQQALGQGPEFLTYFQNEAQLDKSGLPSDRFFAERPEGSVSTLKIQRTQQEDSAVYLCASRSRGGITGELFFGEGSRLTVL.

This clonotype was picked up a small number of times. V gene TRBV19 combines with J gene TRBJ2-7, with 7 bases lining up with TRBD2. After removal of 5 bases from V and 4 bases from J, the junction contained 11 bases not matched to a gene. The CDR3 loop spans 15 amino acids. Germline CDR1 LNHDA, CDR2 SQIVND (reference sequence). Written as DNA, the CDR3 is TGTGCCAGTAGTCCCTTCAGCGGGGAGGGGTACGAGCAGTACTTC. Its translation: CASSPFSGEGYEQYF. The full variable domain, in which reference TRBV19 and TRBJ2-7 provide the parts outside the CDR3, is DGGITQSPKYLFRKEGQNVTLSCEQNLNHDAMYWYRQDPGQGLRLIYYSQIVNDFQKGDIAEGYSVSREKKESFPLTVTSAQKNPTAFYLCASSPFSGEGYEQYFGPGTRLTVT.

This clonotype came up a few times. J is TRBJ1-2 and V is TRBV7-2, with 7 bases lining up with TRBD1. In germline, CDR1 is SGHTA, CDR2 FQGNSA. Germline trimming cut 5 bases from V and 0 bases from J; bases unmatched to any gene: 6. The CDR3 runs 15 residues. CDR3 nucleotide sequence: TGTGCCAGCAGCGGACAGGTAGTAGCTAACTATGGCTACACCTTC. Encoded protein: CASSGQVVANYGYTF.

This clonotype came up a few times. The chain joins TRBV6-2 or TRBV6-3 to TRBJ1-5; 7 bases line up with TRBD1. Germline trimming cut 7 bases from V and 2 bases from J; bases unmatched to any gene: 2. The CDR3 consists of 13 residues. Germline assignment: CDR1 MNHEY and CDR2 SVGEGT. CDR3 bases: TGTGCCAGCACCGGGACAGGCAATCAGCCCCAGCATTTT. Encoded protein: CASTGTGNQPQHF.

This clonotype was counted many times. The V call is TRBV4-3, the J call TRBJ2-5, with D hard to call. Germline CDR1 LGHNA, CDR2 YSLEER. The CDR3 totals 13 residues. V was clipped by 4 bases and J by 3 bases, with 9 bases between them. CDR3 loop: CASSLRAKETQYF. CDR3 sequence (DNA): TGCGCCAGCAGCCTCCGGGCAAAAGAGACCCAGTACTTC.

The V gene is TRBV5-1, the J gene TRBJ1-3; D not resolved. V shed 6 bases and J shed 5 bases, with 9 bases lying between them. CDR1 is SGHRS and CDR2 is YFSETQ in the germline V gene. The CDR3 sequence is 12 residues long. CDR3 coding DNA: TGCGCCAGCACCGCGGACCGAAACACCATATATTTT. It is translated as CASTADRNTIYF.

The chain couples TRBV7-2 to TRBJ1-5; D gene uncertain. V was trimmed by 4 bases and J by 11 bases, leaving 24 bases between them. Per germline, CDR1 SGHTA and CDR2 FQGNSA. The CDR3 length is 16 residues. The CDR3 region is CASSSDWAAGISAQHF. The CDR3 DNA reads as TGTGCCAGCAGCTCCGATTGGGCGGCGGGGATTTCAGCCCAGCATTTT.

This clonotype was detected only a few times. The CDR3 protein is CSARVADRAAYEQYF. CDR3 bases: TGCAGTGCTAGAGTCGCGGACAGGGCCGCCTACGAGCAGTACTTC. This chain connects TRBV20-1 to TRBJ2-7; 8 nucleotides agree with TRBD1. The germline gives CDR1 DFQATT, CDR2 SNEGSKA (reference sequence). CDR3 length: 15 amino acids. Germline trimming cut 1 base from V and 2 bases from J; bases unmatched to any gene: 7.

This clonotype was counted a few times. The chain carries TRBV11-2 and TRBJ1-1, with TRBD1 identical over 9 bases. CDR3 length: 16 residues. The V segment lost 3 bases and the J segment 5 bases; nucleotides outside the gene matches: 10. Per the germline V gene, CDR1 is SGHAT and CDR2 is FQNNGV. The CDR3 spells CASSFRDREMGTEAFF. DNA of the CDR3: TGTGCCAGCAGCTTCCGGGACAGGGAAATGGGGACTGAAGCTTTCTTT. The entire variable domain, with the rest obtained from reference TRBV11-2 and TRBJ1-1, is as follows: EAGVAQSPRYKIIEKRQSVAFWCNPISGHATLYWYQQILGQGPKLLIQFQNNGVVDDSQLPKDRFSAERLKGVDSTLKIQPAKLEDSAVYLCASSFRDREMGTEAFFGQGTRLTVV.

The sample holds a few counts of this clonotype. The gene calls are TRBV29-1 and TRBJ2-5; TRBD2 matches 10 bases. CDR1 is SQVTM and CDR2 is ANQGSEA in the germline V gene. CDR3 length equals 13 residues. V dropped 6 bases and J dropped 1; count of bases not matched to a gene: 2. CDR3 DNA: TGCAGCGTCGAGCGGGGGGGCCAAGAGACCCAGTACTTC. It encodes CSVERGGQETQYF.

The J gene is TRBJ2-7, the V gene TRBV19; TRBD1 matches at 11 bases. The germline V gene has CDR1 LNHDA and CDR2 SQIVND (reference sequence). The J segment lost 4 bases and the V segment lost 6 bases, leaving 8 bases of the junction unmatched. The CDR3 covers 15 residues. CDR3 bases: TGTGCCAGTAGCCCGGACAGGGGGCGAGAGTACGAGCAGTACTTC. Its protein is CASSPDRGREYEQYF.

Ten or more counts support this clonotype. CDR3 nucleotide sequence: TGTGCCAGCAGTCCCGGGACTAGCGTCGTCACAGATACGCAGTATTTT. Protein sequence: CASSPGTSVVTDTQYF. The rearrangement uses TRBV6-2 or TRBV6-3 and TRBJ2-3; 10 positions agree with TRBD2. CDR3 size: 16 residues. Looked up from germline, CDR1 is MNHEY and CDR2 is SVGEGT. V trimming: 5 bases; J trimming: 2 bases; junction bases outside the gene matches: 7.

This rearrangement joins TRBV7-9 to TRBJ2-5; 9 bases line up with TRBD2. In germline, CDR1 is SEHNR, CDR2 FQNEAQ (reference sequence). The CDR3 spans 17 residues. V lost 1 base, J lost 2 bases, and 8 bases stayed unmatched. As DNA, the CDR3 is TGTGCCAGCAGCTTAGTGAGTAGCGGGGGTGTTCAAGAGACCCAGTACTTC. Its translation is CASSLVSSGGVQETQYF.

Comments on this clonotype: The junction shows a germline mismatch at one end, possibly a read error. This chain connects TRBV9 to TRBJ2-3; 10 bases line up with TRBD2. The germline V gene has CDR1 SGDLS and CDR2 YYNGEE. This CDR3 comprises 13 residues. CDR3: CASSGGWIDTQYF. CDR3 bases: TGTGCCAGTAGCGGGGGGTGGATCGATACGCAGTATTTT.

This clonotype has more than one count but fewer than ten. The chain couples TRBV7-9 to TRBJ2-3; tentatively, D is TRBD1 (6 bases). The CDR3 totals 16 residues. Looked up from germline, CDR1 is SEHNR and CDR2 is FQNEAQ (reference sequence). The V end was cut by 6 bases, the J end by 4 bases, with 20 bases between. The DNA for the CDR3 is TGTGCCAGCAGTCGACCCCCAGGGGATGGGCCAGATACGCAGTATTTT. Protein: CASSRPPGDGPDTQYF.

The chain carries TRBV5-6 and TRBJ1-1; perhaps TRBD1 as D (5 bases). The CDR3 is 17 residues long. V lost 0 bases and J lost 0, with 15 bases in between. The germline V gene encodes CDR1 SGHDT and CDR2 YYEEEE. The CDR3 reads CASSLEFGTEMNTEAFF. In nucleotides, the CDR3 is TGTGCCAGCAGCTTGGAGTTTGGGACGGAAATGAACACTGAAGCTTTCTTT.

CDR3 sequence: CASSPRRDSEQYF. CDR3 bases: TGTGCCAGCTCACCACGCCGGGACAGCGAGCAGTACTTC. The chain carries TRBV18 and TRBJ2-7; 7 bases align to TRBD1. The CDR3 runs to 13 residues. Germline values: CDR1 KGHSH, CDR2 LQKENI. V gave up 1 base and J gave up 6 bases; unmatched junction bases: 3.

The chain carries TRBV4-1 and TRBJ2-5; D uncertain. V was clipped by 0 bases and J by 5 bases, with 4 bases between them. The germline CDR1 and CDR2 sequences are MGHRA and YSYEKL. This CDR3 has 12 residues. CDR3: CASSQDLETQYF. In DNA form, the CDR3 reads TGCGCCAGCAGCCAAGATTTGGAGACCCAGTACTTC.

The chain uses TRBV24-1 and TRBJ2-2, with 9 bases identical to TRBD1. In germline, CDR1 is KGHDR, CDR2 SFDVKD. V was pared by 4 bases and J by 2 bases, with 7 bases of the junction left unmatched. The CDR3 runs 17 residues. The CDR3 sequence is CATSDLSDRGNTGELFF. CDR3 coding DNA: TGTGCCACCAGTGACCTCTCGGACAGGGGTAACACCGGGGAGCTGTTTTTT.